This T cell receptor beta chain was recorded in a study of graft-versus-host responses after intestinal transplantation. Overall study context: Each transplant was multivisceral, liver-intestinal, or isolated intestinal. Anti-thymocyte globulin induction preceded about 3 years of tacrolimus and steroid maintenance in all recipients.

Deletions cut 4 bases from V and 6 bases from J, with 15 bases between. Germline V gene sequence: CDR1 MNHEY, CDR2 SVGAGI. This CDR3 has 14 residues. Using immunoSEQ multiplex PCR, the repertoire was profiled, and TCRdb retains in-frame clones only, with some absent. The data hold 90,000 to 150,000 clones, with approximately 96% observed a single time. Points from the study as a whole: Recipient bone marrow held GvH clones, some seen earlier in ileum or blood.

This clone appeared a single time. Its antigen is not identified. This sequence originates from a human donor who received an intestinal transplant. The sample consisted of unstimulated CD8+ T cells sorted from spleen or lymph node cells, taken before intestinal transplant. The genes are TRBV6-5 and TRBJ1-1, with a possible D match to TRBD1 (5 bases). In nucleotides, the CDR3 is TGTGCCAGCAGTTTCTCAGGGTCGTTGGCTGAAGCTTTCTTT. Amino acids: CASSFSGSLAEAFF.